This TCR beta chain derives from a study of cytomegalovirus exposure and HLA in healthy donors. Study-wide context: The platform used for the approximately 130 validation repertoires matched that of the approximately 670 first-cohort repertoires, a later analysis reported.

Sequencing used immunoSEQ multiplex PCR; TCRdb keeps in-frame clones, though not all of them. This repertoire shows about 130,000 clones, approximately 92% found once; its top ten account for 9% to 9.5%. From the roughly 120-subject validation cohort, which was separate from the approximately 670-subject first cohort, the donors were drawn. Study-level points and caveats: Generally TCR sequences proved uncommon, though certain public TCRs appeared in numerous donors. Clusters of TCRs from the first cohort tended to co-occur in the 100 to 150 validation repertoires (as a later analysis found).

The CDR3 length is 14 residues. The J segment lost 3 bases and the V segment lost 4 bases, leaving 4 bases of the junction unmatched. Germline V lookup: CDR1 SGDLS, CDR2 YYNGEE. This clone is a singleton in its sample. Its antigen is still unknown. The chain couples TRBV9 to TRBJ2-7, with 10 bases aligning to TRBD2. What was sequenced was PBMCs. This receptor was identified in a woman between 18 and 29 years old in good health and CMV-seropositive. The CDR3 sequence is CASSSSGGDYEQYF. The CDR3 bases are TGTGCCAGCAGCTCAAGCGGGGGGGACTACGAGCAGTACTTC.